These 28 T cell receptor beta chains came from one sample sequenced in a study of T cell changes during pregnancy in multiple sclerosis. Sequenced by immunoSEQ multiplex PCR; TCRdb stores in-frame clones only, minus some. Of fewer than 75,000 clones in the sample, 90% to 95% were seen once. The sample was peripheral blood, taken in the second trimester of pregnancy. The receptors here all came from a female donor with multiple sclerosis, enrolled in a pregnancy study.

The gene calls are TRBV5-8 and TRBJ1-3, with TRBD1 matching over 7 bases. Losses at the gene ends were 2 bases for V and 0 bases for J; bases not matched to a gene: 2. In germline, CDR1 is SGHTS, CDR2 YDEGEE. This CDR3 is 15 amino acids long. The CDR3 nucleotides read TGTGCCAGCAGCTTCGACAGGGCCTCTGGAAACACCATATATTTT. Its protein product is CASSFDRASGNTIYF.

The chain employs TRBV27 and TRBJ2-1; 10 bases match TRBD1. V lost 6 bases to trimming and J lost 15 bases; unmatched junction nucleotides: 11. The CDR3 consists of 13 residues. CDR1 and CDR2 from the germline V gene are MNHEY and SMNVEV (reference sequence). CDR3 residues: CASRLDRGGRLFF. The CDR3 coding sequence is TGTGCCAGCAGGTTGGACAGGGGGGGCCGCCTGTTCTTC.

The chain joins TRBV9 to TRBJ1-3; D remains ambiguous. The CDR3 spans 14 residues. The V and J ends lost 1 base and 4 bases respectively, with 9 bases between them. The germline V gene has CDR1 SGDLS and CDR2 YYNGEE. This chain's CDR3 is CASSVSGSGNTIYF. Here the CDR3 DNA reads TGTGCCAGCAGCGTATCGGGGTCCGGAAACACCATATATTTT.

V usage is TRBV10-3 and J usage is TRBJ2-7; D call uncertain. The CDR3 runs to 12 residues. The germline V gene has CDR1 ENHRY and CDR2 SYGVKD. V gave up 5 bases and J gave up 3 bases, with 8 bases separating them. The CDR3 DNA reads TGTGCCATCAGTCCGGCGGACTACGAGCAGTACTTC. Protein: CAISPADYEQYF.

As DNA, the CDR3 is TGTGCCAGCAGCTTTAGCGGGAGTAAGGAGGAGACCCAGTACTTC. This codes for CASSFSGSKEETQYF. This chain joins TRBV11-3 and TRBJ2-5; 9 bases fit TRBD2. The J segment lost 5 bases and the V segment lost 3 bases, leaving 7 bases of the junction unmatched. This CDR3 comprises 15 residues. Germline V gene sequence: CDR1 SGHNT, CDR2 YENEEA.

J is TRBJ2-5 and V is TRBV5-6; D is possibly TRBD1 (5 bases). Trimming left V 0 bases short and J 2 bases short, with 8 bases between. Germline V gene sequence: CDR1 SGHDT, CDR2 YYEEEE. This CDR3 contains 14 residues. The CDR3 sequence is CASSLDRIQETQYF. DNA of the CDR3: TGTGCCAGCAGCTTGGACAGGATACAAGAGACCCAGTACTTC.

The chain uses TRBV20-1 and TRBJ1-2; D is perhaps TRBD1 (6 bases). The CDR3 covers 11 residues. The germline gives CDR1 DFQATT, CDR2 SNEGSKA (reference sequence). The CDR3 DNA sequence: TGCAGCGCTGGGACAAACTATGGCTACACCTTC. It is translated as CSAGTNYGYTF.

The J gene is TRBJ1-4, the V gene TRBV4-1; 7 bases are a match to TRBD1. With 5 bases clipped from V and 4 bases from J, the junction kept 16 bases outside the gene matches. The V gene's germline CDR1 is MGHRA and CDR2 YSYEKL. There are 18 residues in the CDR3. The CDR3 region has the DNA TGCGCCAGCAGCGAACCTGACAGGGTCGCCAAATTTAATGAAAAACTGTTTTTT. Translation gives CASSEPDRVAKFNEKLFF.

This chain joins TRBV19 and TRBJ2-1; 11 nucleotides agree with TRBD2. V trimming: 5 bases; J trimming: 8 bases; junction bases outside the gene matches: 11. The CDR3 extends over 16 amino acids. Germline loops: CDR1 LNHDA, CDR2 SQIVND (reference sequence). CDR3 sequence: CASSPYSGGAKDEQFF. Here the CDR3 DNA reads TGTGCCAGTAGTCCTTATAGCGGGGGGGCCAAGGATGAGCAGTTCTTC.

The chain joins TRBV7-2 to TRBJ1-5; TRBD1 is a possible D gene (5 bases). V shed 1 base and J shed 4 bases, with 14 bases lying between them. The CDR3 runs to 16 residues. Germline V gives CDR1 SGHTA, CDR2 FQGNSA. CDR3 region: CASSLDPIGGNQPQHF. In DNA, the CDR3 is TGTGCCAGCAGCTTAGATCCCATTGGGGGGAATCAGCCCCAGCATTTT.

This clone is a singleton in its sample. V usage is TRBV10-3 and J usage is TRBJ2-5; 11 nucleotides match TRBD1. The CDR3 covers 18 residues. Unmatched junction bases numbered 15, after V lost 4 bases and J lost 5 bases. Germline V gene data show CDR1 as ENHRY and CDR2 as SYGVKD. CDR3 sequence reads: CAISARTGGSGPGETQYF. The CDR3 nucleotides are TGTGCCATCAGTGCGAGGACAGGGGGCTCAGGGCCAGGGGAGACCCAGTACTTC.

The J gene is TRBJ1-2, the V gene TRBV6-5; no clear D. In germline, CDR1 is MNHEY, CDR2 SVGAGI. The CDR3 is 12 residues long. The germline V and J ends were trimmed by 4 bases and 5 bases, with 8 bases remaining between them. The DNA of the CDR3 is TGTGCCAGCAGTTTGACGGGTTATGGCTACACCTTC. Protein: CASSLTGYGYTF.

The chain couples TRBV7-2 to TRBJ2-3; 8 nucleotides match TRBD2. The germline V gene has CDR1 SGHTA and CDR2 FQGNSA. The V and J ends lost 6 bases and 1 base, in that order; junction bases with no gene match: 9. This CDR3 has 16 residues. This CDR3 reads CASRPSGGKGTDTQYF. DNA of the CDR3: TGTGCCAGCAGACCAAGCGGGGGAAAGGGCACAGATACGCAGTATTTT.

This chain uses TRBV25-1 with TRBJ2-1; 9 bases map to TRBD2. Germline trimming cut 8 bases from V and 3 bases from J; bases unmatched to any gene: 5. Germline V lookup: CDR1 MGHDK, CDR2 SYGVNS. The CDR3 totals 14 residues. CDR3 loop: CASDSGSNYNEQFF. The CDR3 DNA follows: TGTGCCAGCGATAGCGGGAGTAACTACAATGAGCAGTTCTTC.

The genes are TRBV5-1 and TRBJ2-1, with a tentative D call TRBD2 (5 bases). The CDR3 sequence is 14 residues long. Germline CDR1 is SGHRS and CDR2 is YFSETQ. V gave up 2 bases and J gave up 10 bases, with 16 bases separating them. In DNA, the CDR3 is TGCGCCAGCAGCTTAGACCCCAGCGGACGCGAGCAGTTCTTC. This codes for CASSLDPSGREQFF.

V is TRBV19 and J is TRBJ2-5; D remains ambiguous. Looked up from germline, CDR1 is LNHDA and CDR2 is SQIVND (reference sequence). The CDR3 extends over 11 amino acids. Trimming shortened V by 4 bases and J by 5 bases, and 5 bases separated the two germline ends. CDR3 bases: TGTGCCAGTAGTACGCGCGAGACCCAGTACTTC. It codes for CASSTRETQYF.

The chain employs TRBV7-3 and TRBJ2-2; 9 nucleotides match TRBD1. This CDR3 region has 17 residues. CDR1 and CDR2 (germline): SGHTA, FQGTGA. J gave up 2 bases and V 5 bases, and 9 bases lay outside the gene matches. This chain's CDR3 is CASSRSGQGGNTGELFF. The CDR3 DNA reads as TGTGCCAGCAGCCGATCGGGACAGGGAGGCAACACCGGGGAGCTGTTTTTT.

J is TRBJ1-1 and V is TRBV6-4; unclear D gene. The CDR3 consists of 14 residues. The germline CDR1 and CDR2 sequences are MRHNA and SNTAGT. Trimming took off 0 bases at V and 7 bases at J, with 12 bases between the two ends. The CDR3 nucleotides read TGTGCCAGCAGTGACTCGACCGATGGCGGTGAAGCTTTCTTT. Its protein is CASSDSTDGGEAFF.

V and J are TRBV4-2 and TRBJ1-5; perhaps TRBD1 as D (6 bases). V lost 0 bases and J lost 2, with 14 bases in between. The CDR3 totals 17 residues. Germline lookup yields CDR1 LGHNA and CDR2 YNFKEQ. The CDR3 bases are TGTGCCAGCAGCCAAGATACAAAACAGGGCGGCAATCAGCCCCAGCATTTT. As protein: CASSQDTKQGGNQPQHF.

The chain combines TRBV27 with TRBJ2-1, with 9 bases fitting TRBD2. The CDR3 spans 15 residues. With V trimmed by 8 bases and J by 0 bases, 5 bases remained unmatched. In germline, CDR1 is MNHEY, CDR2 SMNVEV (reference sequence). This chain's CDR3 is CASDNSGGSYNEQFF. DNA of the CDR3: TGTGCCAGCGATAATAGCGGGGGCTCCTACAATGAGCAGTTCTTC.

The chain carries TRBV30 and TRBJ1-6; TRBD1 aligns across 7 bases. Germline loops: CDR1 GTSNPN, CDR2 SVGIG (reference sequence). This CDR3 is built from 16 residues. V trimming: 3 bases; J trimming: 9 bases; junction bases outside the gene matches: 14. The CDR3 spells CAWRAVPGQFSSPLHF. CDR3 DNA: TGTGCCTGGAGGGCGGTACCGGGACAGTTCAGTTCACCCCTCCACTTT.

The gene calls are TRBV27 and TRBJ2-6, with a weak D call TRBD1 (6 bases). Per the germline V gene, CDR1 is MNHEY and CDR2 is SMNVEV (reference sequence). The CDR3 is made up of 19 amino acids. V shed 5 bases and J shed 0 bases, with 20 bases lying between them. The CDR3 here is CASSGMGHYMGSGANVLTF. The CDR3 DNA sequence: TGTGCCAGCAGTGGAATGGGACATTATATGGGCTCTGGGGCCAACGTCCTGACTTTC. Complete variable domain (other parts from reference TRBV27 and TRBJ2-6): EAQVTQNPRYLITVTGKKLTVTCSQNMNHEYMSWYRQDPGLGLRQIYYSMNVEVTDKGDVPEGYKVSRKEKRNFPLILESPSPNQTSLYFCASSGMGHYMGSGANVLTFGAGSRLTVL.

The chain links TRBV18 to TRBJ1-3; TRBD1 is a possible D gene (5 bases). This CDR3 region has 17 residues. Trimming removed 3 bases from V and 2 bases from J, with 17 bases in between. The germline V gene has CDR1 KGHSH and CDR2 LQKENI. The CDR3 DNA follows: TGTGCCAGCTCACCTCCAGTTACAGGTACTCCTGGAAACACCATATATTTT. Translation: CASSPPVTGTPGNTIYF.

The chain employs TRBV14 and TRBJ2-5, with 14 positions matching TRBD2. The CDR3 spans 17 residues. Unmatched junction bases numbered 8, after V lost 4 bases and J lost 4 bases. Germline lookup yields CDR1 SGHDN and CDR2 FVKESK. The chain's CDR3 is CASSPGLAGESRETQYF. The CDR3 DNA reads TGTGCCAGCAGCCCGGGACTAGCGGGAGAGTCTCGAGAGACCCAGTACTTC.

This clone was detected once. The chain carries TRBV21-1 and TRBJ2-1; the table's D call of TRBD2 was not tested on the DNA. TRBV21-1 is recorded as a pseudogene. The CDR3 length is 19 residues. The CDR3 spells CASSKLARTSGGNTGEQFF. CDR3 sequence (DNA): TGTGCCAGCAGCAAATTGGCGCGGACTAGCGGGGGGAACACGGGTGAGCAGTTCTTC.

The chain links TRBV29-1 to TRBJ2-2; D unclear. Between the trimmed V and J ends, which lost 4 bases and 6 bases, there was a span of 9 bases. This CDR3 is built from 12 residues. Germline CDR1 and CDR2: SQVTM and ANQGSEA. CDR3 nucleotide sequence: TGCAGCGTTGTCTCCTCGGCCGGGGAGCTGTTTTTT. Translation gives CSVVSSAGELFF.

This clone was observed once. The rearrangement links TRBV5-1 to TRBJ2-2, with D uncertain. There are 15 residues in the CDR3. V lost 0 bases to trimming and J lost 0 bases, with 6 bases between them. Germline V CDR1 and CDR2: SGHRS, YFSETQ. The CDR3 nucleotides read TGCGCCAGCAGCTTGGTCGGGTCGAACACCGGGGAGCTGTTTTTT. It translates to CASSLVGSNTGELFF.

The chain recombines TRBV7-2 with TRBJ1-3; D may be TRBD1 (5 bases). The V end was cut by 0 bases, the J end by 2 bases, with 5 bases between. This CDR3 comprises 14 residues. The V gene's germline CDR1 is SGHTA and CDR2 FQGNSA. This CDR3 is CASSLATAGNTIYF. The CDR3 coding sequence is TGTGCCAGCAGCTTAGCGACAGCTGGAAACACCATATATTTT.